A single sample gave rise to the 27 T cell receptor beta chains below, sequenced in a study of cytomegalovirus exposure and HLA in healthy donors. The PCR made use of 60 Vbeta and 13 Jbeta primers. Here immunoSEQ multiplex PCR was the method, and the copy in TCRdb shows in-frame clones only, minus some. This table holds over 150,000 clones, roughly two thirds found once. Sequencing was carried out using PBMCs. The source is a woman in her 40s in good health and CMV-seropositive.

The V and J genes are TRBV5-1 and TRBJ2-3, with no clear D. The V and J ends lost 3 bases and 2 bases respectively, with 4 bases between them. Germline V gene data show CDR1 as SGHRS and CDR2 as YFSETQ. The CDR3 has 12 residues. The CDR3 protein is CASSSYTDTQYF. The CDR3 DNA reads as TGCGCCAGCAGCTCCTACACAGATACGCAGTATTTT.

In its sample, this clone was seen once. At one of its ends the junction is not consistent with the germline gene, which may arise from a read error. This chain joins TRBV5-4 and TRBJ1-2, with 10 bases lining up with TRBD1. The CDR3 length is 13 residues. From germline, CDR1 is SGHNT and CDR2 YYREEE (reference sequence). CDR3 in amino acids: CASSGTGAGGYPF. The CDR3 nucleotides are TGTGCCAGCAGCGGGACAGGGGCCGGGGGCTACCCCTTC.

This clone has only a few counts. V and J are TRBV7-6 and TRBJ2-3; the match to TRBD2 covers 8 bases. Germline values: CDR1 SGHVS, CDR2 FNYEAQ. V was pared by 1 base and J by 6 bases, with 3 bases of the junction left unmatched. The length of the CDR3 is 14 residues. The CDR3 DNA is TGTGCCAGCAGCTTAGTCGGGGGGGAGGATACGCAGTATTTT. Its translation is CASSLVGGEDTQYF.

The rearrangement joins TRBV19 to TRBJ1-1; 8 positions match TRBD1. With V trimmed by 0 bases and J by 7 bases, 10 bases remained unmatched. The CDR3 contains 16 residues. Germline values: CDR1 LNHDA, CDR2 SQIVND (reference sequence). The CDR3, as DNA: TGTGCCAGTAGTATAGATCCCGACAGGGGTGGGAGTGAAGCTTTCTTT. Translating gives CASSIDPDRGGSEAFF.

In its sample, this clone was seen a few times. J is TRBJ2-1 and V is TRBV5-6; D might be TRBD1 (6 bases). The CDR3 contains 13 residues. V was shortened by 3 bases and J by 7 bases, with 11 bases between the two germline ends. Germline CDR1 SGHDT, CDR2 YYEEEE. Written as DNA, the CDR3 is TGTGCCAGCAGCTGGGGGACAACAAATGAGCAGTTCTTC. It specifies CASSWGTTNEQFF.

The chain employs TRBV5-4 and TRBJ2-3; the match to TRBD2 covers 8 bases. The ends lost 3 bases at V and 2 bases at J; junction bases unmatched: 8. The CDR3 sequence is 16 residues long. Germline-derived CDR1 and CDR2 are SGHNT and YYREEE (reference sequence). The CDR3 coding sequence is TGTGCCAGCAGCTCAGGGACTAGAGTGCTCACAGATACGCAGTATTTT. Encoded protein: CASSSGTRVLTDTQYF.

V is TRBV7-3 and J is TRBJ2-1; TRBD2 matches 11 bases. The CDR3 contains 15 residues. The junction had 5 bases not matched to a gene; V was cut back by 5 bases and J by 5 bases. Germline values: CDR1 SGHTA, CDR2 FQGTGA. As DNA, the CDR3 is TGTGCCAGCAGCGCCGGACTAGCGGGTAACAATGAGCAGTTCTTC. It is translated as CASSAGLAGNNEQFF.

V usage is TRBV5-1 and J usage is TRBJ1-4, with 9 bases matching TRBD1. The V gene's germline CDR1 is SGHRS and CDR2 YFSETQ. Trimming cost V 4 bases and J 8 bases; bases outside gene matches: 3. There are 13 residues in the CDR3. Written as DNA, the CDR3 is TGCGCCAGCAGCCCCGGGACAGGGGAAAAACTGTTTTTT. This encodes CASSPGTGEKLFF.

This clone was counted a few times. This chain uses TRBV6-6 with TRBJ1-2, with 10 bases aligning to TRBD1. With V trimmed by 6 bases and J by 4 bases, 5 bases remained unmatched. Germline V gene sequence: CDR1 MNHNY, CDR2 SVGAGI (reference sequence). The length of the CDR3 is 14 residues. The CDR3 loop reads CASSSTGGIYGYTF. The CDR3 DNA reads as TGTGCCAGCAGCTCGACAGGGGGCATCTATGGCTACACCTTC.

The chain links TRBV7-2 to TRBJ1-1, with D tentatively TRBD1 (5 bases). Trimming left V 5 bases short and J 3 bases short, with 13 bases between. The V gene's germline CDR1 is SGHTA and CDR2 FQGNSA. The CDR3 spans 14 residues. CDR3 sequence: CASSGGDGYTEAFF. In DNA, the CDR3 is TGTGCCAGCAGCGGAGGGGACGGATACACTGAAGCTTTCTTT.

This chain connects TRBV29-1 to TRBJ2-7, with 9 bases matching TRBD1. Losses at the gene ends were 7 bases for V and 4 bases for J; bases not matched to a gene: 2. The CDR3 extends over 11 amino acids. Germline CDR1 SQVTM, CDR2 ANQGSEA. This chain's CDR3 is CSAGQGYEQYF. CDR3 coding DNA: TGCAGCGCGGGACAGGGATACGAGCAGTACTTC.

The CDR3: CAIGLAGADTQYF. The CDR3 DNA reads as TGTGCCATCGGACTAGCGGGAGCAGATACGCAGTATTTT. The chain joins TRBV19 to TRBJ2-3, with 13 bases matching TRBD2. The CDR3 loop spans 13 amino acids. V shed 10 bases and J 4 bases; nucleotides not matched to a gene: 2. Germline V gives CDR1 LNHDA, CDR2 SQIVND (reference sequence).

This clone was picked up a small number of times. The V call is TRBV28, the J call TRBJ1-3; D is ambiguous. CDR3 length: 16 residues. V lost 6 bases to trimming and J lost 6 bases, with 21 bases between them. In germline, CDR1 is MDHEN, CDR2 SYDVKM. The CDR3 sequence: CASSIPRRGLQNTIYF. Written as DNA, the CDR3 is TGTGCCAGCAGCATCCCCCGGCGGGGTCTGCAAAACACCATATATTTT.

This clone was detected only a few times. This chain uses TRBV29-1 with TRBJ1-2; 7 bases fit TRBD1. The V gene's germline CDR1 is SQVTM and CDR2 ANQGSEA. This CDR3 has 12 amino acids. V was pared by 6 bases and J by 5 bases, with 6 bases of the junction left unmatched. This chain's CDR3 is CSVEGAEYGYTF. As DNA, the CDR3 is TGCAGCGTCGAGGGGGCGGAATATGGCTACACCTTC.

The V gene is TRBV4-2, the J gene TRBJ1-1; TRBD1 might be the D (6 bases). The germline gives CDR1 LGHNA, CDR2 YNFKEQ. The CDR3 is 15 residues long. V shed 0 bases and J shed 3 bases, with 11 bases lying between them. The DNA for the CDR3 is TGTGCCAGCAGCCAAGATTTGGGGGCGTACACTGAAGCTTTCTTT. It is translated as CASSQDLGAYTEAFF.

This sequence joins TRBV28 and TRBJ1-5; 7 bases match TRBD1. The V gene's germline CDR1 is MDHEN and CDR2 SYDVKM. This CDR3 contains 15 residues. V shed 5 bases and J 0 bases; nucleotides not matched to a gene: 4. The DNA of the CDR3 is TGTGCCAGCAGTCAACAGGGGACTAGCAATCAGCCCCAGCATTTT. Encoded protein: CASSQQGTSNQPQHF.

The chain carries TRBV18 and TRBJ2-5, with D perhaps TRBD2 (6 bases). Between the trimmed V and J ends, which lost 3 bases and 3 bases, there was a span of 8 bases. CDR3 size: 13 residues. Germline V gene lookup returns CDR1 KGHSH and CDR2 LQKENI. CDR3 nucleotides: TGTGCCAGCTCACCCCAGCGGGAAGAGACCCAGTACTTC. Amino acid sequence: CASSPQREETQYF.

The V gene is TRBV6-1, the J gene TRBJ1-5, with D maybe TRBD1 (6 bases). In germline, CDR1 is MNHNS, CDR2 SASEGT. Trimming removed 3 bases from V and 4 bases from J, with 19 bases in between. The CDR3 is made up of 17 amino acids. The CDR3 nucleotides are TGTGCCAGCAGTGACCACTGGGCACAGGGCCATAATCAGCCCCAGCATTTT. Translating it yields CASSDHWAQGHNQPQHF.

This clone was counted only a few times. The genes are TRBV6-1 and TRBJ1-2; a possible D gene is TRBD1 (5 bases). The CDR3 has 13 residues. Germline CDR1 reads MNHNS; CDR2 reads SASEGT. V shed 1 base and J shed 4 bases, with 7 bases lying between them. The CDR3 reads CASSEGGGYGYTF. CDR3 sequence (DNA): TGTGCCAGCAGTGAAGGGGGCGGCTATGGCTACACCTTC.

The rearrangement uses TRBV5-1 and TRBJ2-1; a weak D match, TRBD2 (6 bases). Between the trimmed V and J ends, which lost 3 bases and 8 bases, there was a span of 18 bases. CDR3 length: 15 amino acids. Germline CDR1 reads SGHRS; CDR2 reads YFSETQ. DNA of the CDR3: TGCGCCAGCAGCTCCCTCGCGGGAAGCGTGTATGAGCAGTTCTTC. It encodes CASSSLAGSVYEQFF.

The V gene is TRBV6-6, the J gene TRBJ2-7; the match to TRBD1 covers 9 bases. The V gene's germline CDR1 is MNHNY and CDR2 SVGAGI (reference sequence). V lost 6 bases to trimming and J lost 3 bases; unmatched junction nucleotides: 9. The CDR3 sequence is 15 residues long. As DNA, the CDR3 is TGTGCCAGCAGCCGGACAGGGGAGGGGGGCTACGAGCAGTACTTC. It specifies CASSRTGEGGYEQYF.

This clone showed up just a few times. The rearrangement links TRBV9 to TRBJ2-5, with a possible D match to TRBD2 (5 bases). The V end was cut by 0 bases, the J end by 0 bases, with 6 bases between. CDR3 length: 14 amino acids. CDR1 is SGDLS, CDR2 YYNGEE, per germline. The CDR3: CASSVDGDQETQYF. CDR3 DNA sequence: TGTGCCAGCAGCGTAGACGGGGACCAAGAGACCCAGTACTTC.

There are a few counts of this clone. The rearrangement links TRBV9 to TRBJ2-7; TRBD2 might be the D (6 bases). This CDR3 has 14 residues. The germline gives CDR1 SGDLS, CDR2 YYNGEE. Trimming stripped 0 bases from V and 3 bases from J, with 10 bases between. The CDR3 bases are TGTGCCAGCAGCGTAGGGGGGGATAACTACGAGCAGTACTTC. Translating it yields CASSVGGDNYEQYF. Looking up the rest from reference TRBV9 and TRBJ2-7 gives the full variable domain: DSGVTQTPKHLITATGQRVTLRCSPRSGDLSVYWYQQSLDQGLQFLIQYYNGEERAKGNILERFSAQQFPDLHSELNLSSLELGDSALYFCASSVGGDNYEQYFGPGTRLTVT.

The gene calls are TRBV28 and TRBJ1-4, with D possibly being TRBD1 (6 bases). V gave up 9 bases and J gave up 0 bases, with 8 bases separating them. Germline assignment: CDR1 MDHEN and CDR2 SYDVKM. This CDR3 has 13 amino acids. CDR3 sequence reads: CASQGTTNEKLFF. The CDR3 coding sequence is TGTGCCAGTCAGGGGACAACTAATGAAAAACTGTTTTTT.

This clone occurred a few times. V usage is TRBV2 and J usage is TRBJ1-3; D is uncertain. The germline V gene encodes CDR1 SNHLY and CDR2 FYNNEI. This CDR3 has 13 residues. V gave up 6 bases and J gave up 4 bases, with 10 bases separating them. This CDR3 is CASRELIGNTIYF. As DNA, the CDR3 is TGTGCCAGCAGGGAATTAATCGGAAACACCATATATTTT.

The chain couples TRBV19 to TRBJ2-3; 10 nucleotides align to TRBD2. CDR3 length: 15 amino acids. V lost 6 bases to trimming and J lost 5 bases; unmatched junction nucleotides: 8. The germline V gene has CDR1 LNHDA and CDR2 SQIVND (reference sequence). The CDR3 DNA reads as TGTGCCAGTAGAACTAGCGGGGAGCGGGGAGATACGCAGTATTTT. Translation gives CASRTSGERGDTQYF.

This clone has a handful of counts. The chain carries TRBV11-2 and TRBJ2-1; 12 bases agree with TRBD2. With 5 bases clipped from V and 3 bases from J, the junction kept 8 bases outside the gene matches. The CDR3 length is 17 residues. The V gene's germline CDR1 is SGHAT and CDR2 FQNNGV. CDR3 sequence reads: CASSPGLAGRGYNEQFF. The CDR3 nucleotides are TGTGCCAGCAGCCCGGGACTAGCGGGCCGCGGCTACAATGAGCAGTTCTTC.